These 32 T cell receptor beta chains were sequenced from one sample in a study of T cell responses to AZD1222 COVID-19 vaccine. The table came from immunoSEQ multiplex PCR; TCRdb's copy has only in-frame clones and leaves some out. The table records approximately 150,000 clones, about 89% of them present only once. The sample consisted of peripheral blood, taken 28 days after the second AZD1222 dose. These receptors were taken from an adult who received the AZD1222 COVID-19 vaccine.

This rearrangement joins TRBV19 to TRBJ1-2, with 7 nucleotides matching TRBD1. The CDR3 totals 15 residues. The V gene end was trimmed by 4 bases and the J gene end by 3 bases; junction bases not matched to a gene: 8. Germline V gives CDR1 LNHDA, CDR2 SQIVND (reference sequence). The CDR3 spells CASSTWDRNHYGYTF. DNA of the CDR3: TGTGCCAGTAGTACCTGGGACAGAAATCACTATGGCTACACCTTC. Supplemented by reference TRBV19 and TRBJ1-2, the full variable domain reads DGGITQSPKYLFRKEGQNVTLSCEQNLNHDAMYWYRQDPGQGLRLIYYSQIVNDFQKGDIAEGYSVSREKKESFPLTVTSAQKNPTAFYLCASSTWDRNHYGYTFGSGTRLTVV.

This clone was observed once. The chain links TRBV12-5 to TRBJ2-1; D unclear. The germline gives CDR1 LGHNT, CDR2 FRNRAP. Trimming cost V 4 bases and J 5 bases, with 9 bases left between them. The CDR3 is made up of 13 amino acids. CDR3 in amino acids: CASGSGVDNEQFF. For the CDR3, the DNA is TGTGCTAGTGGTTCTGGTGTAGACAATGAGCAGTTCTTC.

V usage is TRBV11-3 and J usage is TRBJ2-7, with TRBD1 matching 8 bases. Germline values: CDR1 SGHNT, CDR2 YENEEA. With V trimmed by 6 bases and J by 4 bases, 8 bases remained unmatched. The CDR3 runs to 14 residues. The CDR3 DNA sequence: TGTGCCAGCAGTGCTACAGGGGGGAGGTACGAGCAGTACTTC. Amino acid sequence: CASSATGGRYEQYF.

V is TRBV7-8 and J is TRBJ2-5, with 12 bases aligning to TRBD2. Germline CDR1 and CDR2: SGHVS and FQNEAQ. V was pared by 5 bases and J by 2 bases, with 9 bases of the junction left unmatched. The CDR3 is 17 residues long. In nucleotides, the CDR3 is TGTGCCAGCAGCCCGAGCAGGGGACTAGCGGGTCAAGAGACCCAGTACTTC. Translating it yields CASSPSRGLAGQETQYF.

The genes are TRBV14 and TRBJ2-2; D is ambiguous. The germline V gene has CDR1 SGHDN and CDR2 FVKESK. Trimming removed 3 bases from V and 5 bases from J, with 10 bases in between. CDR3 length: 14 residues. In DNA, the CDR3 is TGTGCCAGCAGCCACCTAGAGAGGACCGGGGAGCTGTTTTTT. Its protein is CASSHLERTGELFF. The full variable domain, in which reference TRBV14 and TRBJ2-2 provide the parts outside the CDR3, is EAGVTQFPSHSVIEKGQTVTLRCDPISGHDNLYWYRRVMGKEIKFLLHFVKESKQDESGMPNNRFLAERTGGTYSTLKVQPAELEDSGVYFCASSHLERTGELFFGEGSRLTVL.

Worth noting for this clone: One end of the junction fails to match germline, which may point to a read error. CDR3: CASCAQTTGTPF. As DNA, the CDR3 is TGTGCCAGCTGTGCCCAAACGACAGGAACCCCTTTC. The rearrangement uses TRBV27 and TRBJ2-7; a possible D gene is TRBD1 (6 bases). The CDR3 extends over 12 amino acids. Germline loops: CDR1 MNHEY, CDR2 SMNVEV (reference sequence).

The rearrangement links TRBV6-5 to TRBJ1-2; D gene uncertain. The CDR3 consists of 13 residues. The V gene's germline CDR1 is MNHEY and CDR2 SVGAGI. V shed 6 bases and J shed 10 bases, with 18 bases lying between them. The CDR3 reads CASRDVTVGDYTF. CDR3 DNA: TGTGCCAGCAGGGACGTTACGGTTGGAGACTACACCTTC.

The chain has TRBV7-9 and TRBJ1-4, with 8 bases identical to TRBD1. V shed 5 bases, J shed 5 bases, and the junction held 4 bases outside the gene matches. The germline gives CDR1 SEHNR, CDR2 FQNEAQ (reference sequence). The CDR3 covers 14 residues. In DNA, the CDR3 is TGTGCCAGCAGCCACAGGGGGGGGAATGAAAAACTGTTTTTT. Residues: CASSHRGGNEKLFF.

Only a few counts were recorded for this clone. The chain couples TRBV28 to TRBJ1-4, with TRBD1 matching over 8 bases. Per germline, CDR1 MDHEN and CDR2 SYDVKM. The CDR3 has 15 residues. Unmatched junction bases numbered 16, after V lost 11 bases and J lost 8 bases. CDR3 loop: CAGKRTQGAREKLFF. DNA of the CDR3: TGTGCCGGAAAGAGGACTCAGGGGGCGAGGGAAAAACTGTTTTTT.

Concerning this clone itself: Other DNA sequences in the same sample also yield this CDR3. The gene calls are TRBV5-1 and TRBJ2-7; tentatively, D is TRBD2 (6 bases). CDR1 is SGHRS, CDR2 YFSETQ, per germline. The CDR3 is 15 amino acids. V was shortened by 4 bases and J by 2 bases, with 16 bases between the two germline ends. CDR3 DNA: TGCGCCAGCAGCCCCTCTCCGGGGGACGCCTACGAGCAGTACTTC. Translated, it gives CASSPSPGDAYEQYF.

This clone was seen only a few times. This rearrangement joins TRBV6-4 to TRBJ2-4; D perhaps matches TRBD2 (7 bases). V gave up 4 bases and J gave up 6 bases, with 16 bases separating them. This CDR3 is 15 amino acids long. The germline V gene encodes CDR1 MRHNA and CDR2 SNTAGT. In DNA form, the CDR3 reads TGTGCCAGCAGTGGGGGTCCGGGGGGCGGAAACATTCAGTACTTC. It encodes CASSGGPGGGNIQYF.

The J gene is TRBJ1-2, the V gene TRBV11-2; TRBD1 aligns across 9 bases. This CDR3 contains 15 residues. V was pared by 1 base and J by 7 bases, with 7 bases of the junction left unmatched. CDR1 SGHAT and CDR2 FQNNGV come from the germline V gene. CDR3 amino acids: CASSLGGTGFIGYTF. CDR3 sequence (DNA): TGTGCCAGCAGCTTAGGAGGGACAGGGTTTATTGGCTACACCTTC. The entire variable domain, with the rest obtained from reference TRBV11-2 and TRBJ1-2, is as follows: EAGVAQSPRYKIIEKRQSVAFWCNPISGHATLYWYQQILGQGPKLLIQFQNNGVVDDSQLPKDRFSAERLKGVDSTLKIQPAKLEDSAVYLCASSLGGTGFIGYTFGSGTRLTVV.

The rearrangement uses TRBV7-2 and TRBJ2-6, with D hard to call. Trimming took off 1 base at V and 0 bases at J, with 4 bases between the two ends. Germline CDR1 is SGHTA and CDR2 is FQGNSA. This CDR3 region has 15 residues. CDR3 DNA sequence: TGTGCCAGCAGCTTAGAGAGCTCTGGGGCCAACGTCCTGACTTTC. Protein product: CASSLESSGANVLTF. Based on the CDR3 plus reference TRBV7-2 and TRBJ2-6, the full variable domain is GAGVSQSPSNKVTEKGKDVELRCDPISGHTALYWYRQSLGQGLEFLIYFQGNSAPDKSGLPSDRFSAERTGGSVSTLTIQRTQQEDSAVYLCASSLESSGANVLTFGAGSRLTVL.

The chain combines TRBV6-5 with TRBJ1-2; D is perhaps TRBD1 (6 bases). V was clipped by 5 bases and J by 5 bases, with 9 bases between them. From germline, CDR1 is MNHEY and CDR2 SVGAGI. The CDR3 contains 12 residues. The CDR3 loop is CASSPGHYGYTF. The CDR3 DNA reads as TGTGCCAGCAGTCCGGGACATTATGGCTACACCTTC.

J is TRBJ2-1 and V is TRBV19, with D maybe TRBD2 (6 bases). V lost 5 bases to trimming and J lost 14 bases, with 13 bases between them. This CDR3 contains 11 residues. Germline values: CDR1 LNHDA, CDR2 SQIVND (reference sequence). The CDR3 nucleotides read TGTGCCAGTAGTGAATCAGGGAGGAAGTTCTTC. Its protein product is CASSESGRKFF.

The chain links TRBV7-8 to TRBJ2-7, with a possible D match to TRBD1 (5 bases). Germline values: CDR1 SGHVS, CDR2 FQNEAQ. V lost 5 bases and J 2 bases, leaving 13 bases between the germline ends. There are 14 residues in the CDR3. DNA for the CDR3: TGTGCCAGCAGCCCAAGGGGAAGTGCCTACGAGCAGTACTTC. It codes for CASSPRGSAYEQYF.

The chain joins TRBV19 to TRBJ1-1; no clear D. This CDR3 contains 13 residues. V lost 3 bases, J lost 1 base, and 6 bases lay in between. The germline gives CDR1 LNHDA, CDR2 SQIVND (reference sequence). Here the CDR3 DNA reads TGTGCCAGTAGTATGTCAGGGAACACTGAAGCTTTCTTT. This sequence encodes CASSMSGNTEAFF. Supplemented by reference TRBV19 and TRBJ1-1, the full variable domain reads DGGITQSPKYLFRKEGQNVTLSCEQNLNHDAMYWYRQDPGQGLRLIYYSQIVNDFQKGDIAEGYSVSREKKESFPLTVTSAQKNPTAFYLCASSMSGNTEAFFGQGTRLTVV.

The chain joins TRBV2 to TRBJ1-1; TRBD1 matches at 9 bases. Trimming took 5 bases from V and 2 from J; bases not matched to a gene: 3. CDR1 SNHLY and CDR2 FYNNEI come from the germline V gene. The CDR3 length is 14 residues. The chain's CDR3 is CASSRGQGNTEAFF. CDR3 in DNA: TGTGCCAGCAGTAGGGGACAGGGCAACACTGAAGCTTTCTTT.

The V and J genes are TRBV2 and TRBJ2-5, with D possibly TRBD1 on 5 matching bases. V lost 7 bases and J 4 bases, leaving 13 bases between the germline ends. Germline CDR1 is SNHLY and CDR2 is FYNNEI. CDR3 size: 13 residues. CDR3 nucleotide sequence: TGTGCCAGCACCAGGGATGTTGTAGAGACCCAGTACTTC. Translation gives CASTRDVVETQYF.

V gene TRBV19 combines with J gene TRBJ1-1, with D perhaps TRBD1 (5 bases). Trimming cost V 0 bases and J 8 bases, with 10 bases left between them. CDR1 is LNHDA, CDR2 SQIVND, per germline (reference sequence). The CDR3 length is 13 residues. The CDR3 protein is CASSIDGTTEAFF. The CDR3 bases are TGTGCCAGTAGTATAGATGGGACGACAGAAGCTTTCTTT.

The chain recombines TRBV7-8 with TRBJ2-5, with D maybe TRBD1 (6 bases). Trimming stripped 5 bases from V and 10 bases from J, with 23 bases between. The CDR3 has 15 amino acids. Germline lookup yields CDR1 SGHVS and CDR2 FQNEAQ. The CDR3 region has the DNA TGTGCCAGCAGCCCCCCGGGTGGGGGCTATGGGGGCCAGTACTTC. Residues: CASSPPGGGYGGQYF.

This clone was picked up a small number of times. The chain carries TRBV30 and TRBJ2-1, with TRBD2 matching 7 bases. The CDR3 spans 16 residues. Germline CDR1 reads GTSNPN; CDR2 reads SVGIG (reference sequence). J lost 4 bases, V lost 4 bases, and 13 bases had no gene match. CDR3 loop: CAWNTKRGLTYNEQFF. In nucleotides, the CDR3 is TGTGCCTGGAATACAAAGCGGGGACTAACGTACAATGAGCAGTTCTTC.

The rearrangement uses TRBV27 and TRBJ1-2, with D possibly being TRBD1 (6 bases). The CDR3 runs 16 residues. Germline V gives CDR1 MNHEY, CDR2 SMNVEV (reference sequence). Trimming left V 5 bases short and J 2 bases short, with 18 bases between. The CDR3 here is CASSPYRQEMNYGYTF. CDR3 DNA: TGTGCCAGCAGTCCCTATCGACAGGAGATGAACTATGGCTACACCTTC.

This clone was counted only a few times. The rearrangement links TRBV28 to TRBJ2-3, with 9 bases identical to TRBD2. The V gene end was trimmed by 3 bases and the J gene end by 3 bases; junction bases not matched to a gene: 1. The CDR3 has 14 amino acids. CDR1 MDHEN and CDR2 SYDVKM come from the germline V gene. The CDR3 coding sequence is TGTGCCAGCAGTTTCCTAGCGGGAACAGATACGCAGTATTTT. It encodes CASSFLAGTDTQYF. Full variable domain (remainder filled in from reference TRBV28 and TRBJ2-3): DVKVTQSSRYLVKRTGEKVFLECVQDMDHENMFWYRQDPGLGLRLIYFSYDVKMKEKGDIPEGYSVSREKKERFSLILESASTNQTSMYLCASSFLAGTDTQYFGPGTRLTVL.

The V gene is TRBV23-1, the J gene TRBJ2-3, with D perhaps TRBD2 (5 bases). TRBV23-1 is treated as an ORF (open reading frame) with a function not yet certain. CDR3 length: 17 amino acids. Trimming took 3 bases from V and 3 from J, leaving 19 bases between them. CDR3 in amino acids: CASSHPTQRAETDTQYF. As DNA, the CDR3 is TGCGCCAGCAGTCACCCGACCCAACGAGCGGAGACAGATACGCAGTATTTT.

This clone came up once. The CDR3 region is CASSAHSDSNQPQHF. Here the CDR3 DNA reads TGTGCCAGCAGCGCCCACTCGGATAGCAATCAGCCCCAGCATTTT. The chain joins TRBV9 to TRBJ1-5; D gene unclear. The V and J ends lost 3 bases and 0 bases respectively, with 10 bases between them. This CDR3 region has 15 residues. Per germline, CDR1 SGDLS and CDR2 YYNGEE.

This sequence joins TRBV7-2 and TRBJ1-4; the D gene is possibly TRBD1 (6 bases). Germline CDR1 is SGHTA and CDR2 is FQGNSA. This CDR3 is built from 14 residues. The V and J ends lost 1 base and 7 bases respectively, with 10 bases between them. In DNA form, the CDR3 reads TGTGCCAGCAGCTTAGACAGGGCTGCTGAAAAACTGTTTTTT. Protein product: CASSLDRAAEKLFF.

This sequence joins TRBV29-1 and TRBJ2-3, with D hard to call. The CDR3 loop spans 15 amino acids. V was shortened by 1 base and J by 2 bases, with 13 bases between the two germline ends. Germline assignment: CDR1 SQVTM and CDR2 ANQGSEA. CDR3 loop: CSVEVAGSPTDTQYF. The CDR3 coding sequence is TGCAGCGTTGAAGTGGCAGGATCCCCCACAGATACGCAGTATTTT.

The rearrangement joins TRBV30 to TRBJ1-5, with D unclear. The germline gives CDR1 GTSNPN, CDR2 SVGIG (reference sequence). V dropped 4 bases and J dropped 0 bases, with 10 bases sitting between them. The CDR3 spans 14 residues. The CDR3 region has the DNA TGTGCCTGGACCCTGGGGAATAGCAATCAGCCCCAGCATTTT. It encodes CAWTLGNSNQPQHF.

V gene TRBV19 combines with J gene TRBJ1-1; 7 bases agree with TRBD1. Germline CDR1 is LNHDA and CDR2 is SQIVND (reference sequence). Unmatched junction bases numbered 8, after V lost 4 bases and J lost 0 bases. This CDR3 comprises 16 residues. This CDR3 is CASSSPRQGLNTEAFF. The CDR3 DNA reads TGTGCCAGTAGTAGTCCAAGACAGGGCTTGAACACTGAAGCTTTCTTT.

V usage is TRBV11-3 and J usage is TRBJ1-2; 8 bases map to TRBD1. V was pared by 1 base and J by 0 bases, with 4 bases of the junction left unmatched. The CDR3 runs 16 residues. The germline V gene encodes CDR1 SGHNT and CDR2 YENEEA. The CDR3 nucleotides read TGTGCCAGCAGCTTAGGGACAGGGAGTTCTAACTATGGCTACACCTTC. It codes for CASSLGTGSSNYGYTF.

The genes are TRBV10-2 and TRBJ1-2; no clear D gene. This CDR3 region has 13 residues. The V and J ends lost 8 bases and 1 base respectively, with 11 bases between them. Germline V CDR1 and CDR2: WSHSY, SAAADI. In DNA, the CDR3 is TGCGCCAGCCTCGGACGGGGTAACTATGGCTACACCTTC. Protein: CASLGRGNYGYTF.